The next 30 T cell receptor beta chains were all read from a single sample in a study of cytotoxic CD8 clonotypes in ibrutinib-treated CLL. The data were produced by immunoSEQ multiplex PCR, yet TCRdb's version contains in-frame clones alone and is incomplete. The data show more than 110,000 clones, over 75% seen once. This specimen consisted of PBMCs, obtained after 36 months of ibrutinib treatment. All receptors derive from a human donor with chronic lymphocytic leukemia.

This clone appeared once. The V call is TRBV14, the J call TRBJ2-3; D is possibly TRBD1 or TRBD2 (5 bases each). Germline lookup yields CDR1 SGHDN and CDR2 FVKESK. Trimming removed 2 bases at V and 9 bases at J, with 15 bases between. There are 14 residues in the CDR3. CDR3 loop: CASSQSFSGDTQYF. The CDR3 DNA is TGTGCCAGCAGCCAAAGCTTCTCCGGGGACACGCAGTATTTT.

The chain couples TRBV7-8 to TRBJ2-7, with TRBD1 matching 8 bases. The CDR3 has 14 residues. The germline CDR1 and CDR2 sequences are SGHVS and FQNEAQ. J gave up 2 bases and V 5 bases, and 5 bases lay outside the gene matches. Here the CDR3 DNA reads TGTGCCAGCAGCCCCCGACAGGGGACCTACGAGCAGTACTTC. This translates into CASSPRQGTYEQYF.

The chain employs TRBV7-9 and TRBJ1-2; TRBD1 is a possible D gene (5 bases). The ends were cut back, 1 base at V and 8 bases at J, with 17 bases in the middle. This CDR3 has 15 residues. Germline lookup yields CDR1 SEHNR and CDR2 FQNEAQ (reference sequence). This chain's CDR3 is CASSLVWAGWDGYTF. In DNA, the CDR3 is TGTGCCAGCAGCTTAGTGTGGGCGGGGTGGGACGGCTACACCTTC.

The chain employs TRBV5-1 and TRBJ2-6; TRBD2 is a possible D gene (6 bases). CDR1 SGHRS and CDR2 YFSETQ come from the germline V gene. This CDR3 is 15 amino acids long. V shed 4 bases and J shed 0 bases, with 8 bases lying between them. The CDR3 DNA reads TGCGCCAGCAGCGGGGGGAACTCTGGGGCCAACGTCCTGACTTTC. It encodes CASSGGNSGANVLTF.

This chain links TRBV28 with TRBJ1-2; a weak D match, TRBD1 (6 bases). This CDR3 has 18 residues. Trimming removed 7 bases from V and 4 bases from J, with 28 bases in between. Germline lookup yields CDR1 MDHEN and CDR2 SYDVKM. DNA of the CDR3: TGTGCCAGCACCCCGGGGGGCGCCTCCCATATGATATCCTATGGCTACACCTTC. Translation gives CASTPGGASHMISYGYTF.

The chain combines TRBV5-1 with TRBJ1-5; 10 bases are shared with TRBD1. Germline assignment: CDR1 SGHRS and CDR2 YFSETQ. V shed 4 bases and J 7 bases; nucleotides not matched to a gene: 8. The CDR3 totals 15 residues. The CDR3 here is CASSRGTGELQPQHF. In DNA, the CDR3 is TGCGCCAGCAGCCGGGGGACAGGGGAATTACAGCCCCAGCATTTT. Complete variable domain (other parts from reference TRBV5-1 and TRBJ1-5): KAGVTQTPRYLIKTRGQQVTLSCSPISGHRSVSWYQQTPGQGLQFLFEYFSETQRNKGNFPGRFSGRQFSNSRSEMNVSTLELGDSALYLCASSRGTGELQPQHFGDGTRLSIL.

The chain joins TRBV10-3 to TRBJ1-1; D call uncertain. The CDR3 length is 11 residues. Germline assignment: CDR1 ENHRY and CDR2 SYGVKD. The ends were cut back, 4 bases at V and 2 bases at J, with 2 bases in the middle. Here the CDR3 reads CAISANTEAFF. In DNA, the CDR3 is TGTGCCATCAGTGCAAACACTGAAGCTTTCTTT.

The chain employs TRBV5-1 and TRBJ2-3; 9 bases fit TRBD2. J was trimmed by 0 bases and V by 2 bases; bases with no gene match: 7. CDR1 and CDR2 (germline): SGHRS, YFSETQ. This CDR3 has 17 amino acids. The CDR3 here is CASSFWGLALSTDTQYF. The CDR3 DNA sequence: TGCGCCAGCAGCTTCTGGGGACTAGCTTTAAGCACAGATACGCAGTATTTT.

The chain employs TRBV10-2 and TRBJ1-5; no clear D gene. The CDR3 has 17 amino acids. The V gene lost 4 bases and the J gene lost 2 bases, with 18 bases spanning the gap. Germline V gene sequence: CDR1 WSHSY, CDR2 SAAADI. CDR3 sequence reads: CASSAPGVGARNQPQHF. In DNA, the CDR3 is TGCGCCAGCAGTGCCCCCGGGGTCGGTGCACGCAATCAGCCCCAGCATTTT.

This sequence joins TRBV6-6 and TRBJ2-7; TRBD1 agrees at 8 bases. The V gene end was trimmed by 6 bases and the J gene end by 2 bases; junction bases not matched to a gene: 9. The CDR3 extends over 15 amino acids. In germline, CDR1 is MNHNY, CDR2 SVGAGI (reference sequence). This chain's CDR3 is CASRDLGQGPYEQYF. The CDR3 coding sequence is TGTGCCAGCAGGGACCTAGGACAGGGTCCCTACGAGCAGTACTTC.

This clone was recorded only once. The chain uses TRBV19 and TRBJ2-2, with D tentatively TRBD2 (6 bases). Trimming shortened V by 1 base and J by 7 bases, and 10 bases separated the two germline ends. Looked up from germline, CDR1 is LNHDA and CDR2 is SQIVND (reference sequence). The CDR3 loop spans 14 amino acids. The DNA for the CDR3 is TGTGCCAGTAGTATAGGCGGGGTAAGCGGGGAGCTGTTTTTT. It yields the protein CASSIGGVSGELFF.

CDR3 sequence reads: CASSPGQGARGANVLTF. The CDR3 nucleotides are TGTGCCAGCAGCCCAGGACAGGGGGCGCGGGGGGCCAACGTCCTGACTTTC. The chain carries TRBV27 and TRBJ2-6; 11 bases map to TRBD1. The germline V gene has CDR1 MNHEY and CDR2 SMNVEV (reference sequence). This CDR3 is built from 17 residues. The ends lost 6 bases at V and 4 bases at J; junction bases unmatched: 8.

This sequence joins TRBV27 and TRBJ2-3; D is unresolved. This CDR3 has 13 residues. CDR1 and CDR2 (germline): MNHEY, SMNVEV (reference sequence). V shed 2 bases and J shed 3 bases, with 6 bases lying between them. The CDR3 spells CASSLIGTDTQYF. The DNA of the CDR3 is TGTGCCAGCAGTTTAATAGGAACAGATACGCAGTATTTT.

This CDR3 reads CASKPGPMNTGELFF. CDR3 DNA: TGTGCCAGCAAACCGGGACCAATGAACACCGGGGAGCTGTTTTTT. This chain links TRBV14 with TRBJ2-2; D is tentatively TRBD1 or TRBD2 (5 bases each). The V gene's germline CDR1 is SGHDN and CDR2 FVKESK. Between the trimmed V and J ends, which lost 7 bases and 1 base, there was a span of 13 bases. This CDR3 has 15 amino acids.

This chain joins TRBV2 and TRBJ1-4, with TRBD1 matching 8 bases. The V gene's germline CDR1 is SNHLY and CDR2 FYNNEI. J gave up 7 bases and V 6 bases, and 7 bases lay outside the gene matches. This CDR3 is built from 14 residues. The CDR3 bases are TGTGCCAGCAGACAACAGGGGGGAAGTGAAAAACTGTTTTTT. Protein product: CASRQQGGSEKLFF.

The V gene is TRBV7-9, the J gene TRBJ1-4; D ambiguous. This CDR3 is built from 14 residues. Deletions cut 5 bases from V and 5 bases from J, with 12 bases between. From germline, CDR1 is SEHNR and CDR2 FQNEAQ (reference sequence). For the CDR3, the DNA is TGTGCCAGCAGCCCCTCCTTGAAAAATGAAAAACTGTTTTTT. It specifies CASSPSLKNEKLFF.

CDR3 DNA: TGCGCCAGCAGCCTCTACGGTCTTTACAATGAGCAGTTCTTC. As protein: CASSLYGLYNEQFF. The chain combines TRBV5-1 with TRBJ2-1; no firm D call. From germline, CDR1 is SGHRS and CDR2 YFSETQ. The CDR3 sequence is 14 residues long. Trimming stripped 4 bases from V and 4 bases from J, with 12 bases between.

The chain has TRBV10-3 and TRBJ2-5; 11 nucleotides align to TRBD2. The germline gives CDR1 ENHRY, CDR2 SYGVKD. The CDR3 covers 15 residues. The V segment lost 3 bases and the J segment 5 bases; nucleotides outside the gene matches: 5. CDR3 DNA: TGTGCCATCAGTGAACTAGCGGGAGTGGAGGAGACCCAGTACTTC. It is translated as CAISELAGVEETQYF.

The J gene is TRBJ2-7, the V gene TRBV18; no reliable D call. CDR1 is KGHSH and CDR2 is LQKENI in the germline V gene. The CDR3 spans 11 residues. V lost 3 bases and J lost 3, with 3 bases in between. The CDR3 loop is CASSPNYEQYF. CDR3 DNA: TGTGCCAGCTCACCCAACTACGAGCAGTACTTC. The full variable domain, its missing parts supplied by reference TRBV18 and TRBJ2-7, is NAGVMQNPRHLVRRRGQEARLRCSPMKGHSHVYWYRQLPEEGLKFMVYLQKENIIDESGMPKERFSAEFPKEGPSILRIQQVVRGDSAAYFCASSPNYEQYFGPGTRLTVT.

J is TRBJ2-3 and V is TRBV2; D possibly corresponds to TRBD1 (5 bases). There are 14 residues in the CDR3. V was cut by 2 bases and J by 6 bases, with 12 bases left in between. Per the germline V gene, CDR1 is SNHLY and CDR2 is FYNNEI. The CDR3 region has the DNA TGTGCCAGCAGTGAACTATGGAAGGGGGATACGCAGTATTTT. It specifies CASSELWKGDTQYF.

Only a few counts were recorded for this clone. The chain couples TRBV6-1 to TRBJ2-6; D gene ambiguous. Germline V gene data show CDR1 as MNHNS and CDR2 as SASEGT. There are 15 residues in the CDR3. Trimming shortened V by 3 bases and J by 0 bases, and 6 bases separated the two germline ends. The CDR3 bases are TGTGCCAGCAGTGATTTAACCTCTGGGGCCAACGTCCTGACTTTC. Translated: CASSDLTSGANVLTF.

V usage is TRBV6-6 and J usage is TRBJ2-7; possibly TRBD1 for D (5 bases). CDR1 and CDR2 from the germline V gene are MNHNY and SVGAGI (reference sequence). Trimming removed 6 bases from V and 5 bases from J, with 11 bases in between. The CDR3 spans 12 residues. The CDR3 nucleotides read TGTGCCAGCAGGGGTAGGGGCCACGAGCAGTACTTC. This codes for CASRGRGHEQYF.

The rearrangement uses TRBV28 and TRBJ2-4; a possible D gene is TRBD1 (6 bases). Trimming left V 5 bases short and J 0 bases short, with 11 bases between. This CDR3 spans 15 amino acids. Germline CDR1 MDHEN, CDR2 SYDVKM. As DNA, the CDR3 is TGTGCCAGCAGTAACAGGGTGGCAGCCAAAAACATTCAGTACTTC. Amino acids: CASSNRVAAKNIQYF.

This CDR3 is CASSLDTGPWSSYEQYF. The CDR3 region has the DNA TGCGCCAGCAGCTTGGATACGGGACCCTGGAGCTCCTACGAGCAGTACTTC. The rearrangement links TRBV5-1 to TRBJ2-7, with D perhaps assigned TRBD1 or TRBD2 (5 bases each). Between the trimmed V and J ends, which lost 0 bases and 0 bases, there was a span of 16 bases. The V gene's germline CDR1 is SGHRS and CDR2 YFSETQ. CDR3 length equals 17 residues.

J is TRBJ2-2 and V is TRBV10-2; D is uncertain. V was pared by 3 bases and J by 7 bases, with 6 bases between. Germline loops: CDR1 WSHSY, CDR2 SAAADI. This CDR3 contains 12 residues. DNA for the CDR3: TGCGCCAGCAGTGATTTGGGCGGGGAGCTGTTTTTT. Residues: CASSDLGGELFF.

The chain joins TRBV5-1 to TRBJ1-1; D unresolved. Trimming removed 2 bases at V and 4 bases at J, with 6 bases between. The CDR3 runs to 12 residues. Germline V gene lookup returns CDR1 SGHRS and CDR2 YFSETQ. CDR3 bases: TGCGCCAGCAGCTTCTTAGGCACTGAAGCTTTCTTT. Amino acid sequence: CASSFLGTEAFF. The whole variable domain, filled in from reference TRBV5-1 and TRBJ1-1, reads KAGVTQTPRYLIKTRGQQVTLSCSPISGHRSVSWYQQTPGQGLQFLFEYFSETQRNKGNFPGRFSGRQFSNSRSEMNVSTLELGDSALYLCASSFLGTEAFFGQGTRLTVV.

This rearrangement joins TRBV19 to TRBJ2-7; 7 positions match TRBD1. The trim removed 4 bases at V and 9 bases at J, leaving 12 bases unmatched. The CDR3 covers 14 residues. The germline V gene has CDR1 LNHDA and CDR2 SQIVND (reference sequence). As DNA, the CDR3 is TGTGCCAGTAGTAGACAGGGAACATATACGGCGCAGTACTTC. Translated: CASSRQGTYTAQYF.

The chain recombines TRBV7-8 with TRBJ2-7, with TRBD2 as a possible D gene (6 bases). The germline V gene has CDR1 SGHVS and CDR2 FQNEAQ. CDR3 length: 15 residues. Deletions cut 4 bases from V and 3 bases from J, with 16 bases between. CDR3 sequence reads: CASSSSRDWNYEQYF. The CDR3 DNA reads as TGTGCCAGCAGCTCCTCCCGGGACTGGAACTACGAGCAGTACTTC.

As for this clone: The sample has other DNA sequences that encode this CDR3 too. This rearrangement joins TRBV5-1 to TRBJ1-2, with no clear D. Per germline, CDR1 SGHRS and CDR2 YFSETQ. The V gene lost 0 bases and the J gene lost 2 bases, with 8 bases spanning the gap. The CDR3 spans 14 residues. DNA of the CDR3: TGCGCCAGCAGCTTGGTGGCAGGAAACTATGGCTACACCTTC. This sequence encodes CASSLVAGNYGYTF.

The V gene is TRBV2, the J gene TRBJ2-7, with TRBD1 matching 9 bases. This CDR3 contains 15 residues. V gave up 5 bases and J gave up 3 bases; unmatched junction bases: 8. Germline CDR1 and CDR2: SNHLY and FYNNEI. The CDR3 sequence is CASSSPGQGIYEQYF. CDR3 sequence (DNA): TGTGCCAGCAGTTCTCCGGGACAGGGTATCTACGAGCAGTACTTC.